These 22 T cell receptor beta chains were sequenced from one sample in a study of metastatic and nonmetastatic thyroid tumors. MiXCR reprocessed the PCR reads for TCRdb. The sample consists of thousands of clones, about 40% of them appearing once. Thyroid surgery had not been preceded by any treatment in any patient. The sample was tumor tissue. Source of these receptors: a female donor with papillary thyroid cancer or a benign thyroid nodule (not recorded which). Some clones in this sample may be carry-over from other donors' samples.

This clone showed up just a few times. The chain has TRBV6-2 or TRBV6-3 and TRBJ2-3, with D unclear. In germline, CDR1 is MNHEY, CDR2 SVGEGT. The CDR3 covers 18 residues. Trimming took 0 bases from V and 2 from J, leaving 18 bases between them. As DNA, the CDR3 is TGTGCCAGCAGTTACTCGTTTATTCGGGTGGGCCCCACAGATACGCAGTATTTT. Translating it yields CASSYSFIRVGPTDTQYF.

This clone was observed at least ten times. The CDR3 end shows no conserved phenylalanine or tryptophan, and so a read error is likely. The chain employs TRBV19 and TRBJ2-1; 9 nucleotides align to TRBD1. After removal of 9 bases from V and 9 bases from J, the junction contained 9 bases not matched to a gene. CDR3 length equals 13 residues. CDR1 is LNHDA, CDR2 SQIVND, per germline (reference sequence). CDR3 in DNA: TGTGCCAGCTCGGACAGGGGTACGGTTGAGCAGTTCCTC. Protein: CASSDRGTVEQFL.

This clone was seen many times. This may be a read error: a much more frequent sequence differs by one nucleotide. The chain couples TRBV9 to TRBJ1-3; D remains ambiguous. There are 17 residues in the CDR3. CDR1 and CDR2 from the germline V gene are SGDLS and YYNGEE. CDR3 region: CASSVDGRKTSGNTVYF. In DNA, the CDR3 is TGTGCCAGCAGCGTAGACGGCAGAAAAACCTCTGGAAACACCGTATATTTT.

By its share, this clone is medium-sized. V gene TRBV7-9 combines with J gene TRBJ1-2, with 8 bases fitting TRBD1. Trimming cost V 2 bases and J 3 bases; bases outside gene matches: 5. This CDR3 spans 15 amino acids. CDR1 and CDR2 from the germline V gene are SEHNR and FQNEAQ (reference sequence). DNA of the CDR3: TGTGCCAGCAGCTTAACAGGGGGGGCAGACTATGGCTACACCTTC. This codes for CASSLTGGADYGYTF.

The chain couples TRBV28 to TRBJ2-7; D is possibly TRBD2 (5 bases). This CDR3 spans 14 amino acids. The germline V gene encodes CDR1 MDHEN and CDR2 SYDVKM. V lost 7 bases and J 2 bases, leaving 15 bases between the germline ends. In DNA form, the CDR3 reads TGTGCCAGCATTTCCCAGCGGATCCCCTACGAGCAGTACTTC. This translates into CASISQRIPYEQYF.

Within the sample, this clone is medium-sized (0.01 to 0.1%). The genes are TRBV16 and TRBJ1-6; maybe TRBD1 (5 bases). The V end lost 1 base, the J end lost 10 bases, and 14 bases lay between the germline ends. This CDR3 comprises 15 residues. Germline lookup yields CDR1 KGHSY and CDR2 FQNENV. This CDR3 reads CASSQWGSGWSPLHF. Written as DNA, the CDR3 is TGTGCCAGCAGCCAATGGGGGTCAGGGTGGTCACCCCTCCACTTT.

In DNA, the CDR3 is TGTGCCAGCAGCCCGACAGGATTTCAGAACTACGAGCAGTACTTC. This codes for CASSPTGFQNYEQYF. The chain is built from TRBV12-3 or TRBV12-4 and TRBJ2-7; a possible D gene is TRBD1 (6 bases). The CDR3 totals 15 residues. With 6 bases removed from V and 3 bases from J, the gap between germline ends came to 18 bases.

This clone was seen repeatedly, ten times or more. This CDR3 is CASSTGTGAHEQYF. DNA of the CDR3: TGTGCCAGCAGTACCGGGACAGGGGCCCACGAGCAGTACTTC. V usage is TRBV28 and J usage is TRBJ2-7; 10 positions agree with TRBD1. CDR3 length equals 14 residues. The germline V gene encodes CDR1 MDHEN and CDR2 SYDVKM. J lost 5 bases, V lost 5 bases, and 6 bases had no gene match.

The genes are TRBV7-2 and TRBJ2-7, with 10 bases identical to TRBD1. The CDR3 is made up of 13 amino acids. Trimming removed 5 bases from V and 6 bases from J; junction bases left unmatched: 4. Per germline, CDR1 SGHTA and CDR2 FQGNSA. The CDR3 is CASSRQGAREQYF. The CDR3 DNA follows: TGTGCCAGCAGCCGACAGGGGGCTCGCGAGCAGTACTTC.

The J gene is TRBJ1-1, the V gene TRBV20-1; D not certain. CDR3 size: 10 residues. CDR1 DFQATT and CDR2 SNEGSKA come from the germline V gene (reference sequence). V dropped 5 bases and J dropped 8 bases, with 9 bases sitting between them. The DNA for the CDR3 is TGCAGTGCTGGCGACTACGAAGCTTTCTTT. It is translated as CSAGDYEAFF.

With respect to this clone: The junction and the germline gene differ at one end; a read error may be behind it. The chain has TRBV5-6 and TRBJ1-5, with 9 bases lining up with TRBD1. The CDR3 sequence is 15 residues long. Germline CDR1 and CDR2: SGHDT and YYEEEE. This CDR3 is CSSSLGTGRNQPQHF. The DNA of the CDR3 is TGTTCCAGCAGCTTGGGGACAGGGAGGAATCAGCCCCAGCATTTT.

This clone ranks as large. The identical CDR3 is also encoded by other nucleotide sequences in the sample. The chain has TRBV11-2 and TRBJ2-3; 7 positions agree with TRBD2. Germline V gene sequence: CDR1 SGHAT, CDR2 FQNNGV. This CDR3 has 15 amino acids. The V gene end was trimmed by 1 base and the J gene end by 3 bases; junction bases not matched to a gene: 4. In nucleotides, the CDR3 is TGTGCCAGCAGCTTAGGGGGGGGTTGGACAGATACGCAGTATTTT. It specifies CASSLGGGWTDTQYF. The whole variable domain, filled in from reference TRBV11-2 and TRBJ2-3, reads EAGVAQSPRYKIIEKRQSVAFWCNPISGHATLYWYQQILGQGPKLLIQFQNNGVVDDSQLPKDRFSAERLKGVDSTLKIQPAKLEDSAVYLCASSLGGGWTDTQYFGPGTRLTVL.

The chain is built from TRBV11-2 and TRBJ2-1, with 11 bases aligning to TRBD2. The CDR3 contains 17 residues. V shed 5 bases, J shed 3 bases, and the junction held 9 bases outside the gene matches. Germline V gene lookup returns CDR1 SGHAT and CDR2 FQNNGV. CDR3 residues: CASSPQATSGSYNEQFF. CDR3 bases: TGTGCCAGCAGCCCCCAAGCTACTAGCGGGAGCTACAATGAGCAGTTCTTC.

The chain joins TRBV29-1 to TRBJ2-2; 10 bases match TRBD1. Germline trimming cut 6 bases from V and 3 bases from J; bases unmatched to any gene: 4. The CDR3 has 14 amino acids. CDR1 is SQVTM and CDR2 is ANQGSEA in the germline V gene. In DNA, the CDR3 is TGCAGCGTACCCGGGACAGGGGACACCGGGGAGCTGTTTTTT. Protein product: CSVPGTGDTGELFF.

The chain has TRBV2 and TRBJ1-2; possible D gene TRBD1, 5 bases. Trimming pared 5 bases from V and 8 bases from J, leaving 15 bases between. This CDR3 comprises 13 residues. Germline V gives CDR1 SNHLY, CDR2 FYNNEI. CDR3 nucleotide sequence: TGTGCCAGCAGTCATACAGGTGGGGCGGGCTACACCTTC. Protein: CASSHTGGAGYTF. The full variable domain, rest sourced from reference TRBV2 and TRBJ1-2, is EPEVTQTPSHQVTQMGQEVILRCVPISNHLYFYWYRQILGQKVEFLVSFYNNEISEKSEIFDDQFSVERPDGSNFTLKIRSTKLEDSAMYFCASSHTGGAGYTFGSGTRLTVV.

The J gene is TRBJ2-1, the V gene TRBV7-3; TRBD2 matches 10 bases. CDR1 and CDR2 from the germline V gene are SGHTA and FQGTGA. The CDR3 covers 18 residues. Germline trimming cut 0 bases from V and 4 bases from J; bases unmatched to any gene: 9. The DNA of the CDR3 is TGTGCCAGCAGCTTAACGTGTTCTAGCGGGGGACCTTACAATGAGCAGTTCTTC. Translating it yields CASSLTCSSGGPYNEQFF.

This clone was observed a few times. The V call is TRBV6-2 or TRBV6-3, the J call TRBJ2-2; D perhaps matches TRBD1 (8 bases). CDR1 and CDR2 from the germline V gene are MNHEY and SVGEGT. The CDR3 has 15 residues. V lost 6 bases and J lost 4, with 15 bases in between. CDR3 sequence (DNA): TGTGCCAGCAGAAGGACAGGGAGGGCCACCGGGGAGCTGTTTTTT. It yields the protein CASRRTGRATGELFF.

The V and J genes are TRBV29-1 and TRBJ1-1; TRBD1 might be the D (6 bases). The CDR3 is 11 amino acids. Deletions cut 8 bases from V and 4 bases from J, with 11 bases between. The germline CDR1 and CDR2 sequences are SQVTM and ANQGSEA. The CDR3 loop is CSSQGGTEAFF. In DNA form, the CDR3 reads TGCAGCTCACAGGGTGGCACTGAAGCTTTCTTT.

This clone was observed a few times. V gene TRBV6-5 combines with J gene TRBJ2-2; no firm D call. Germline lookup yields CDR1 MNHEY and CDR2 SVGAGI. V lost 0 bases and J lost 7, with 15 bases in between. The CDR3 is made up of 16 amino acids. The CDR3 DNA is TGTGCCAGCAGTTACTCGGGCTTGAAGTCAGTCGGGGAGCTGTTTTTT. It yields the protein CASSYSGLKSVGELFF.

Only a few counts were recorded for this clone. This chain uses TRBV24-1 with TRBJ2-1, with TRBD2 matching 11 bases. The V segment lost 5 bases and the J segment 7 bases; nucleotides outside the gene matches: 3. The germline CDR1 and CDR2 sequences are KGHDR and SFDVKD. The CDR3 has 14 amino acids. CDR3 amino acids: CATSVSGRGNEQFF. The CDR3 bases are TGTGCCACCAGTGTTAGCGGGAGGGGGAATGAGCAGTTCTTC.

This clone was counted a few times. The CDR3: CASTESGGFNEQFF. The DNA of the CDR3 is TGTGCCAGCACGGAGAGCGGGGGTTTTAATGAGCAGTTCTTC. This chain joins TRBV6-1 and TRBJ2-1; 8 nucleotides align to TRBD2. Germline trimming cut 7 bases from V and 7 bases from J; bases unmatched to any gene: 9. This CDR3 spans 14 amino acids. The V gene's germline CDR1 is MNHNS and CDR2 SASEGT.

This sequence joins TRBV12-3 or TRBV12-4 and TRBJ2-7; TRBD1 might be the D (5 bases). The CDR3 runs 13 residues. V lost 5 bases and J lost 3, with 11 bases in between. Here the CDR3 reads CASSVGEHYEQYF. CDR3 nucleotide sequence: TGTGCCAGCAGTGTAGGGGAACACTACGAGCAGTACTTC.